Listed below are T cell receptor beta chains from one sample, sequenced in a study of response to subunit inactivated influenza vaccine. TCRdb re-called the RT-PCR reads through MiXCR, storing one row per CDR3 protein. The table includes about 520,000 distinct CDR3 sequences, approximately 24% detected once. This sample comprised CD4+ T cells sorted from PBMCs, obtained approximately 5 days after vaccination. Receptors were obtained from a man between 50 and 59 years old who received an inactivated influenza vaccine. The CDR3 runs from the conserved cysteine through the conserved F or W. A D gene is named only where the DNA matches it firmly. Size tells how often a clone was seen (once, few, many) or the class of an expanded clone, and some rows leave it out.

TRBJ1-1 TRBV28 . TRBD1 TGTGCCAGCAGCCTACCCGGACAGGGACGACGGACTGAAGCTTTCTTT CASSLPGQGRRTEAFF
TRBJ2-2 TRBV20-1 . . TGCAGTGCTGCCAGAGGCAACGCTAACACCGGGGAGCTGTTTTTT CSAARGNANTGELFF
TRBJ1-5 TRBV6-1 . TRBD1 TGTGCCAGCAGTACCCTCGACAGGGCCTATAGCAATCAGCCCCAGCATTTT CASSTLDRAYSNQPQHF
TRBJ2-2 TRBV7-3 few TRBD2 TGTGCCAGCAGCGCAAGCGGGAGGGCCCCCGGGGAGCTGTTTTTT CASSASGRAPGELFF
TRBJ1-5 TRBV7-2 few TRBD1 TGTGCCAGCCGCCAAGGGGGCTCGGACAATCAGCCCCAGCATTTT CASRQGGSDNQPQHF
TRBJ2-3 TRBV7-2 . . TGTGCCAGCAGCTTACGGGACTTCAGCACAGATACGCAGTATTTT CASSLRDFSTDTQYF
TRBJ2-4 TRBV20-1 few . TGCAGTGCTAGGTTTAGCGCCCTAGCCAAAAACATTCAGTACTTC CSARFSALAKNIQYF
TRBJ2-5 TRBV18 few TRBD2 TGTGCCAGCTCACCACAACAAGCGGGGGCAACCCAAGAGACCCAGTACTTC CASSPQQAGATQETQYF
TRBJ2-7 TRBV7-8 few TRBD1 TGTGCCAGCAGCGTAACAGGGGTCGAGCAGTACTTC CASSVTGVEQYF
TRBJ2-1 TRBV5-1 . TRBD2 TGCGCCAGCAGCTTGGTAGCGGGGAGCTCCTACAATGAGCAGTTCTTC CASSLVAGSSYNEQFF
TRBJ2-1 TRBV20-1 many TRBD1 TGCAGTGCTAGGGGACAGACAGGGTCAAATGAGCAGTTCTTC CSARGQTGSNEQFF
TRBJ2-7 TRBV7-9 . . TGTGCCAGCAGCGAGCAGTACTTC CASSEQYF
TRBJ1-1 TRBV6-1 few . TGTGCCAGCAGTGAGGTGGCTGAAGCTTTCTTT CASSEVAEAFF
TRBJ2-7 TRBV7-9 few TRBD1 TGTGCCAGCAGCCCCGGGACAGTAGACTACGAGCAGTACTTC CASSPGTVDYEQYF
TRBJ1-2 TRBV7-2 few TRBD1 TGTGCCAGCAGCTTAAACAGGGGTAGGAACTATGGCTACACCTTC CASSLNRGRNYGYTF
TRBJ2-5 TRBV6-2/TRBV6-3 . TRBD1 TGTGCCAGCAGTTACGGCCGACAGGGGATCCAAGAGACCCAGTACTTC CASSYGRQGIQETQYF
TRBJ2-7 TRBV20-1 many . TGCAGTGCTAGAGGGACAGTATTCTCCTACGAGCAGTACTTC CSARGTVFSYEQYF
TRBJ2-7 TRBV6-5 few . TGTGCCAGCAGTTACTCGAGGGGACCCTCGTACGAGCAGTACTTC CASSYSRGPSYEQYF
TRBJ2-5 TRBV30 once TRBD1 TGTGCCTGGAATAGGGGACAGCAAGAGACCCAGTACTTC CAWNRGQQETQYF
TRBJ2-2 TRBV5-5 . . TGTGCCAGCAGCTCGCCGAGACGGGCAAACACCGGGGAGCTGTTTTTT CASSSPRRANTGELFF
TRBJ1-2 TRBV27 few . TGTGCCAGCAGTTTTGACACCTATGGCTACACCTTC CASSFDTYGYTF
TRBJ1-1 TRBV7-2 . . TGTGCCAGCAGCTTAGGATTTACGAGCACTGAAGCTTTCTTT CASSLGFTSTEAFF
TRBJ1-5 TRBV6-2/TRBV6-3 . . TGTGCCAGCAATTACGGGGGAAATCAGCCCCAGCATTTT CASNYGGNQPQHF
TRBJ2-7 TRBV20-1 . TRBD2 TGCAGTGCTAGGGTCCCTGGGGCGGGGGACGAGCAGTACTTC CSARVPGAGDEQYF
TRBJ2-6 TRBV4-3 few . TGCGCCAGCAGCCAAGAGTCTAAGAGCTCTGGGGCCAACGTCCTGACTTTC CASSQESKSSGANVLTF
TRBJ2-7 TRBV10-3 few TRBD2 TGTGCCATCACGAGCGCGGGAGGAGAGCAGTACTTC CAITSAGGEQYF
TRBJ2-3 TRBV7-2 few . TGTGCCAGCAGCTCCGGGATTAGCACAGATACGCAGTATTTT CASSSGISTDTQYF
TRBJ1-4 TRBV3-1 . TRBD1 TGTGCCAGCAGCCAGCCTGGGACAGGGTATGAAAAACTGTTTTTT CASSQPGTGYEKLFF
TRBJ1-2 TRBV9 . . TGTGCCAGCAGCGTACAGGGGTCCGTCTATGGCTACACCTTC CASSVQGSVYGYTF
TRBJ2-2 TRBV20-1 few . TGCAGTGCCCACGACCAGAACACCGGGGAGCTGTTTTTT CSAHDQNTGELFF
TRBJ2-3 TRBV20-1 few TRBD2 TGCAGTGCTGTGACGGGGGGGCCAAGTGTTGATACGCAGTATTTT CSAVTGGPSVDTQYF
TRBJ1-1 TRBV29-1 . TRBD1 TGCAGCGTATACTACAGGGGGACGAGTTTGAACACTGAAGCTTTCTTT CSVYYRGTSLNTEAFF
TRBJ2-5 TRBV11-1 few . TGTGCCAGCAGCAACAGGGCCCAAGAGACCCAGTACTTC CASSNRAQETQYF
TRBJ1-4 TRBV7-2 many . TGTGCCAGCAGCTTATTTGCGTTGGCGGCAACTAATGAAAAACTGTTTTTT CASSLFALAATNEKLFF
TRBJ1-1 TRBV11-2 few . TGTGCCAGCAGCTTAGATCGGCTCCCACACACTGAAGCTTTCTTT CASSLDRLPHTEAFF
TRBJ2-3 TRBV7-2 . . TGTGCCAGCAGCAAACGGACAGCTAGCACAGATACGCAGTATTTT CASSKRTASTDTQYF
TRBJ1-1 TRBV7-2 . TRBD1 TGTGCCAGCAGCTATCAGGGGGCCTACACTGAAGCTTTCTTT CASSYQGAYTEAFF